This record covers a single T cell receptor (beta chain). What it recognizes is unknown. The same CDR3 arises from other DNA sequences in this sample as well. This sample stems from a study of cytomegalovirus exposure and HLA in healthy donors. Whole-study results and caveats: In vitro experiments confirmed that three CMV-associated chains were specific for CMV antigens. The only immune exposure information that was available was CMV serostatus. The study labeled fewer than 200 TCR beta chains cytomegalovirus-associated. TCR beta V- and J-gene trimming was later associated with a missense DCLRE1C variant.

Primers included in the PCR were 60 Vbeta and 13 Jbeta primers. Generated by immunoSEQ multiplex PCR, the TCRdb table keeps only in-frame clones and is missing some. The data contain some 45,000 clones, about 90% of them singletons. The receptor's source is a woman aged 35 to 49 in good health and CMV-seropositive. The sample comprised PBMCs.

The CDR3 protein is CASSLGGPQETQYF. CDR3 DNA sequence: TGCGCCAGCAGCTTGGGGGGGCCCCAAGAGACCCAGTACTTC. The rearrangement joins TRBV5-1 to TRBJ2-5, with D possibly matching TRBD1 (6 bases). V gave up 0 bases and J gave up 1 base, with 7 bases separating them. In germline, CDR1 is SGHRS, CDR2 YFSETQ. The CDR3 is 14 residues long.